One sample yielded the 11 T cell receptor beta chains listed below, sequenced in a study of T-cell reconstitution after alpha-beta-depleted transplantation in children. Unique molecular identifiers were incorporated during preparation of the TCRbeta library. TCRdb reprocessed the PCR reads with MiXCR, giving one entry per CDR3 protein. The sample carries about 540,000 distinct CDR3 sequences, 27% recorded once. The material was PBMCs, obtained before TCRalphabeta/CD19-depleted stem cell transplant. These receptor sequences come from a boy less than two years old with Wiskott-Aldrich syndrome, due to receive a stem cell transplant.

Written as DNA, the CDR3 is TGCAGTGCTATGACTGGCGGGAAAGTCCCAGATACGCAGTATTTT. It is translated as CSAMTGGKVPDTQYF. This rearrangement joins TRBV20-1 to TRBJ2-3, with a possible D match to TRBD2 (6 bases). The CDR3 loop spans 15 amino acids. Germline loops: CDR1 DFQATT, CDR2 SNEGSKA (reference sequence). Trimming left V 4 bases short and J 4 bases short, with 18 bases between.

This clonotype was detected only a few times. The J gene is TRBJ2-3, the V gene TRBV5-1, with 8 bases aligning to TRBD2. CDR1 and CDR2 from the germline V gene are SGHRS and YFSETQ. The ends lost 7 bases at V and 5 bases at J; junction bases unmatched: 9. This CDR3 spans 14 amino acids. CDR3: CASPRSRGGDTQYF. CDR3 sequence (DNA): TGCGCCAGCCCTAGGAGCCGGGGGGGAGATACGCAGTATTTT.

The genes are TRBV6-1 and TRBJ1-5; TRBD1 is a possible D gene (5 bases). Germline V gene sequence: CDR1 MNHNS, CDR2 SASEGT. The CDR3 sequence is 16 residues long. Trimming pared 3 bases from V and 0 bases from J, leaving 12 bases between. For the CDR3, the DNA is TGTGCCAGCAGTGAGACAGCGATCTATAGCAATCAGCCCCAGCATTTT. Translating it yields CASSETAIYSNQPQHF.

The gene calls are TRBV24-1 and TRBJ2-1; TRBD2 agrees at 9 bases. The CDR3 consists of 17 residues. The V and J ends lost 3 bases and 1 base, in that order; junction bases with no gene match: 6. From germline, CDR1 is KGHDR and CDR2 SFDVKD. The CDR3 spells CATSDPLAGDSYNEQFF. DNA of the CDR3: TGTGCCACCAGTGATCCCTTAGCGGGAGATTCCTACAATGAGCAGTTCTTC.

This clonotype was counted a few times. The chain has TRBV7-2 and TRBJ2-2; weak D call: TRBD2 (6 bases). The CDR3 is 16 amino acids. V lost 7 bases and J lost 0, with 15 bases in between. CDR1 is SGHTA, CDR2 FQGNSA, per germline. The CDR3 DNA reads TGTGCCAGCACCCTTGGCGCGGGACCGAACACCGGGGAGCTGTTTTTT. Amino acid sequence: CASTLGAGPNTGELFF. Full variable domain (missing parts from reference TRBV7-2 and TRBJ2-2): GAGVSQSPSNKVTEKGKDVELRCDPISGHTALYWYRQSLGQGLEFLIYFQGNSAPDKSGLPSDRFSAERTGGSVSTLTIQRTQQEDSAVYLCASTLGAGPNTGELFFGEGSRLTVL.

This clonotype was detected a few times. J is TRBJ2-5 and V is TRBV3-1, with TRBD2 identical over 12 bases. This CDR3 comprises 18 residues. The V gene's germline CDR1 is LGHDT and CDR2 YNNKEL (reference sequence). V trimming: 4 bases; J trimming: 1 base; junction bases outside the gene matches: 10. CDR3 sequence reads: CASSPGTSGPDAQETQYF. The CDR3 DNA follows: TGTGCCAGCAGCCCGGGGACTAGCGGGCCAGATGCCCAAGAGACCCAGTACTTC.

The chain couples TRBV20-1 to TRBJ1-6; TRBD1 matches 7 bases. This CDR3 has 13 residues. CDR1 is DFQATT and CDR2 is SNEGSKA in the germline V gene (reference sequence). V trimming: 6 bases; J trimming: 9 bases; junction bases outside the gene matches: 8. The CDR3 region is CSAKDRVASPLHF. CDR3 in DNA: TGCAGTGCAAAAGACAGGGTTGCTTCACCCCTCCACTTT.

This clonotype was detected a few times. CDR3 nucleotide sequence: TGCAGCGAGGGGACAGCGCACAATGAGCAGTTCTTC. Residues: CSEGTAHNEQFF. This chain links TRBV29-1 with TRBJ2-1; 7 bases fit TRBD1. The V gene's germline CDR1 is SQVTM and CDR2 ANQGSEA. The junction had 5 bases not matched to a gene; V was cut back by 7 bases and J by 5 bases. This CDR3 is 12 amino acids long.

Ten or more counts support this clonotype. The genes are TRBV6-2 or TRBV6-3 and TRBJ2-1, with 14 bases aligning to TRBD2. Germline assignment: CDR1 MNHEY and CDR2 SVGEGT. V dropped 4 bases and J dropped 8; count of bases not matched to a gene: 4. The CDR3 runs 15 residues. CDR3 DNA sequence: TGTGCCAGCAGTTCTGGGACTAGCGGGAGCGATGAGCAGTTCTTC. Protein: CASSSGTSGSDEQFF.

The rearrangement links TRBV4-1 to TRBJ1-2; no definite D call. V shed 2 bases and J shed 4 bases, with 8 bases lying between them. Germline CDR1 is MGHRA and CDR2 is YSYEKL. The CDR3 runs 13 residues. CDR3 sequence: CASSQLEGYGYTF. The CDR3 region has the DNA TGCGCCAGCAGCCAACTGGAAGGCTATGGCTACACCTTC.

The chain carries TRBV24-1 and TRBJ2-5; tentative D call: TRBD2 (5 bases). Germline loops: CDR1 KGHDR, CDR2 SFDVKD. CDR3 length: 15 amino acids. The V end lost 2 bases, the J end lost 0 bases, and 9 bases lay between the germline ends. The CDR3 bases are TGTGCCACCAGTGATTCATCGGAGGACCAAGAGACCCAGTACTTC. Translation gives CATSDSSEDQETQYF.